The subject of this entry is one T cell receptor beta chain. The specificity of this receptor is unknown. No clone much larger than this one lies a single base away; base qualities are absent. From the cysteine through the phenylalanine, the CDR3 covers 14 amino acids. Left in the record is the CDR3 DNA by itself, 42 bases read in frame from the first base. In the germline V gene, CDR1 corresponds to MGHDK and CDR2 to SYGVNS. Trimming accounts for 1 base at V and 4 bases at J, while the number of junction bases matched to no gene is 3. This sample was taken from a study of blood T cell repertoires in COVID-19 (dated by TCRdb to 2020 to 2021). Study-level background: Collaborator samples came from the United States, Italy and Spain and covered acute and convalescent phases of COVID-19. The material from the prospective study consisted of cDNA or gDNA derived from T cells, B-cell-depleted T cells, or PBMCs. The dataset comprised deeply sampled blood TCRbeta repertoires from subjects exposed to, actively infected with, or recovered from COVID-19. The repertoires were released in a freely available public database meant as a resource for research on the immune response to SARS-CoV-2. The samples were drawn from two sources: the first 160 participants of the ongoing ImmuneRACE study, and fewer than 1,500 subjects contributed by 6 global collaborators. A de-identified subject ID, COVID-19 status, age in years and sex were almost always included in the sample metadata. Where available, HLA class I and class II types were taken from metadata supplied by the sample provider and were not determined by assay-based typing. General findings and caveats noted by the study authors: The quantity of clinical and demographic metadata differed by source and by participant and was supplied without curation.

Samples from volunteer blood donors who had recovered from COVID-19 were contributed by a second Seattle source. Collaborating institutions collected whole blood in K2EDTA tubes following their own protocols. For TCRbeta analysis, collaborators shipped samples as frozen whole blood, isolated PBMCs, or DNA extracted from either of those sample types. The immunoSEQ Assay, a bias-controlled multiplex PCR, was used to amplify TCRbeta CDR3 regions from genomic DNA. The published analysis was carried out like this. The number of nucleated cells in each sample was estimated from the amplification of reference gene primers within the assay. Sequence reads were collapsed and filtered to measure the absolute abundance of every unique TCRbeta CDR3 rearrangement. For each sample, productive Simpson clonality was calculated by taking the square root of Simpson's diversity index across productive rearrangements. TCRdb's version of the immuneACCESS table is confined to in-frame rearrangements and falls short of the full clone set. An unresolved V gene accounts for under half of the shortfall where checked; the remainder is of unknown origin. V and J calls and clone size are as listed in that table; D and trimming were resolved from the DNA. This sample lists around 170,000 clones; about 80% were detected once. The ten largest clones represent 13% of the sample.

The TCR comes from a man in his 70s who had recovered from COVID-19. Sequencing was carried out using peripheral blood. Recombination connected TRBV25-1 to TRBJ1-2, with 7 bases aligning to TRBD1. The CDR3 amino acid sequence is: CASSESTGAYGYTF. The sequenced DNA is TGTGCCAGCAGTGAATCCACAGGGGCCTATGGCTACACCTTC.